This T cell receptor (beta chain) is from a study of T-cell memory formation after mild COVID-19. TCRdb itself ran the 5' RACE reads through MiXCR, one entry per CDR3 protein. In the table there are 150,000 to 200,000 distinct CDR3 sequences, 20% to 25% of which are singletons. V lost 4 bases to trimming and J lost 1 base, with 10 bases between them. The CDR3 spans 14 residues. Germline CDR1 reads SEHNR; CDR2 reads FQNEAQ (reference sequence). The sequence came from an adult woman who had mild COVID-19 (a few samples of this study predate the infection). Cell type and time point are not known. J is TRBJ1-1 and V is TRBV7-9, with TRBD1 as a possible D gene (5 bases). Material: PBMCs or a T cell subset sorted from them (not recorded which). CDR3 sequence (DNA): TGTGCCAGCAGCTCCCGGGGCGGGAACACTGAAGCTTTCTTT. Protein product: CASSSRGGNTEAFF.